Reported below is one T cell receptor beta chain. Unsorted samples, those not sorted, used approximately 90 million PBMCs for genomic DNA. Replicate PCRs were loaded with about 300 ng DNA from unsorted PBMC, about 30,000 T cell genomes. TCRdb's table, derived via immunoSEQ multiplex PCR, lists solely in-frame clones and lacks some. The sample lists hundreds of thousands of clones, around 78% occurring once. The data stem from a study of shared clonotypes between healthy human individuals. CDR1 SGDLS and CDR2 YYNGEE come from the germline V gene. The CDR3 has 14 amino acids. V lost 0 bases to trimming and J lost 2 bases, with 8 bases between them.

The rearrangement joins TRBV9 to TRBJ2-5; no definite D call. The sequence derives from a middle-aged woman in good health. Some clones in this sample may be carry-over from other donors' samples. Sequencing was carried out using PBMCs. The CDR3 spells CASSVAQGQETQYF. The CDR3 DNA reads as TGTGCCAGCAGCGTAGCTCAAGGGCAAGAGACCCAGTACTTC.